The subject of this entry is one TCR beta chain. Per germline, CDR1 MNHEY and CDR2 SVGAGI. V lost 10 bases to trimming and J lost 4 bases, with 15 bases between them. The CDR3 contains 13 residues. These data originate in a study of long-term antiretroviral therapy in people with HIV. They ran version v3.0 of the immunoSEQ assay at survey level. Clones were sequenced by immunoSEQ multiplex PCR, and TCRdb holds only the in-frame ones, with some missing. The sample yields roughly 23,000 clones, approximately 84% seen once. The chain combines TRBV6-5 with TRBJ2-3; perhaps TRBD2 as D (6 bases). The sequences come from unsorted PBMCs, collected 1.8 years before starting antiretroviral therapy. The sequence came from a woman aged 25 to 39 with HIV. The CDR3 nucleotides are TGTGCCACCCAACGGAGGGTATCAGATACGCAGTATTTT. Its translation is CATQRRVSDTQYF.